This T cell receptor beta chain was found in a study of blood T cells in healthy people across ages. General observations from the study: There was no known CMV status for donors, so expanded clonotype changes were possibly confounded. Diversity was estimated from one million T cells, and these estimates were considered underestimates.

Drawn from each donor were approximately 9.2 milliliters of peripheral blood. Whenever a sample was processed, at least 7 million PBMCs were isolated. V lost 0 bases to trimming and J lost 5 bases; unmatched junction nucleotides: 15. Germline V gives CDR1 LGHNA, CDR2 YNFKEQ. The CDR3 runs to 19 residues. With a J-beta primer mix and a sample-barcoded 5' primer, a second PCR ran 7 to 11 cycles. TCRdb reprocessed the 5' RACE reads via MiXCR and lists one record per CDR3 protein. Of some 900,000 distinct CDR3 sequences in the sample, about 48% were seen once. This clonotype was seen a few times. What it binds is not known.

The chain is built from TRBV4-2 and TRBJ2-5; 10 bases map to TRBD2. The sample consisted of blood. This TCR came from a man between 25 and 39 years old in good health. The CDR3 protein is CASSQDIPRVLAGVETQYF. Written as DNA, the CDR3 is TGTGCCAGCAGCCAAGATATACCAAGGGTGCTAGCGGGGGTTGAGACCCAGTACTTC.